This TCR beta chain was profiled in a study of monozygotic twins with inflammatory bowel disease. The CDR3 loop spans 15 amino acids. CDR1 and CDR2 from the germline V gene are LNHNV and YYDKDF (reference sequence). Eight distinct reactions (per sample) were used to make the cDNA. Reprocessing the 5' RACE reads, TCRdb reports a single entry for every CDR3 protein and omits DNA. The sample's table shows 400,000 to 500,000 distinct CDR3 sequences. The specimen was blood. The genes are TRBV15 and TRBJ1-2; the TCRdb D gene call, TRBD1, has no DNA to confirm it. The clonotype was recovered from a human donor with ulcerative colitis or Crohn's disease, or a healthy co-twin of an affected twin (not recorded which). Here the CDR3 reads CATSRAGDRWNGYTF. Filled out from reference TRBV15 and TRBJ1-2, the complete variable domain reads DAMVIQNPRYQVTQFGKPVTLSCSQTLNHNVMYWYQQKSSQAPKLLFHYYDKDFNNEADTPDNFQSRRPNTSFCFLDIRSPGLGDTAMYLCATSRAGDRWNGYTFGSGTRLTVV.